This T cell receptor (beta chain) was sequenced for a study of shared clonotypes between healthy human individuals. The ends lost 6 bases at V and 7 bases at J; junction bases unmatched: 7. The CDR3 loop spans 14 amino acids. Germline-derived CDR1 and CDR2 are MDHEN and SYDVKM. Data came from immunoSEQ multiplex PCR; TCRdb stores just in-frame clones and leaves some out. In the table there are over 400,000 clones, around 73% of which are singletons. This clone was seen once. The chain is built from TRBV28 and TRBJ2-7; 12 bases match TRBD1. The receptor comes from a woman aged 40-49 years in good health. Some clones in this sample may be carry-over from other donors' samples. The sequencing input was PBMCs. The chain's CDR3 is CASRPGQGAGEQYF. Here the CDR3 DNA reads TGTGCCAGCAGGCCGGGACAGGGGGCTGGAGAGCAGTACTTC.